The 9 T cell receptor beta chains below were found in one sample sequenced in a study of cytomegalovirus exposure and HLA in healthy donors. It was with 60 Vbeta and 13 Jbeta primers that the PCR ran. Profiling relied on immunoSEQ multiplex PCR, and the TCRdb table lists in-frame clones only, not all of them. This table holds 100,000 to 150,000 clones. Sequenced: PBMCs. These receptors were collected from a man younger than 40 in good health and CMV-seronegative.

CDR3 in amino acids: CASKGPTSGAIYEQYF. The CDR3, as DNA: TGTGCCAGCAAAGGACCGACTAGCGGGGCTATCTACGAGCAGTACTTC. This chain uses TRBV25-1 with TRBJ2-7; 11 nucleotides align to TRBD2. The V and J ends lost 7 bases and 3 bases, in that order; junction bases with no gene match: 11. The CDR3 is 16 amino acids. In germline, CDR1 is MGHDK, CDR2 SYGVNS.

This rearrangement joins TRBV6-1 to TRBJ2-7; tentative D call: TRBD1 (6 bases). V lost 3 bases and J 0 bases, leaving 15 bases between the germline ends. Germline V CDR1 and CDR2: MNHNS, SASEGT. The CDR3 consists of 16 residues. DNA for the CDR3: TGTGCCAGCAGTGAGTCCCACTGGACAGTCTCCTACGAGCAGTACTTC. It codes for CASSESHWTVSYEQYF.

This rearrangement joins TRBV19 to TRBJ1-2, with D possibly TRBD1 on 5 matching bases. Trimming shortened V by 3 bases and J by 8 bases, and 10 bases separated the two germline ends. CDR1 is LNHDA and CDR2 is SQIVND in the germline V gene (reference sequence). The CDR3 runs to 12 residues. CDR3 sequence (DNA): TGTGCCAGTAGTATTGCCAGGGTGGGCTACACCTTC. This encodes CASSIARVGYTF.

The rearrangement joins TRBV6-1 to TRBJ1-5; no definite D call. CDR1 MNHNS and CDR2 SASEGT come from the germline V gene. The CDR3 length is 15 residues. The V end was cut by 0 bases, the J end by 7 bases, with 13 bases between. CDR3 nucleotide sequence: TGTGCCAGCAGTGAAGCGCTAGATCGTCACCAGCCCCAGCATTTT. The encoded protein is CASSEALDRHQPQHF.

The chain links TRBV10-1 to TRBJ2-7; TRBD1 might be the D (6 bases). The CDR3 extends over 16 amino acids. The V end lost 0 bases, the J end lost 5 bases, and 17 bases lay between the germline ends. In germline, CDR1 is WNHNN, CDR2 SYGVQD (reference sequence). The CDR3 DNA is TGCGCCAGCAGTGAGTCGGGGGCTTATAGGCCCCACGAGCAGTACTTC. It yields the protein CASSESGAYRPHEQYF.

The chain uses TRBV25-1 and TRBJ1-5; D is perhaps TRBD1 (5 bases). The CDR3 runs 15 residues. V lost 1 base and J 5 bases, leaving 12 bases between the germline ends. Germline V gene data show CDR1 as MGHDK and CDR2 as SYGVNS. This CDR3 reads CASSESGWGYQPQHF. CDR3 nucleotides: TGTGCCAGCAGTGAATCAGGTTGGGGCTATCAGCCCCAGCATTTT.

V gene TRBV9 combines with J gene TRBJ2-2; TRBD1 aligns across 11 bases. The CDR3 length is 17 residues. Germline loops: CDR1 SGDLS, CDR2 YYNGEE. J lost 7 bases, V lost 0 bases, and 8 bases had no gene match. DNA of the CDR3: TGTGCCAGCAGCGTAGCTGGGACAGGGGGATTGGTCGGGGAGCTGTTTTTT. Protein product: CASSVAGTGGLVGELFF.

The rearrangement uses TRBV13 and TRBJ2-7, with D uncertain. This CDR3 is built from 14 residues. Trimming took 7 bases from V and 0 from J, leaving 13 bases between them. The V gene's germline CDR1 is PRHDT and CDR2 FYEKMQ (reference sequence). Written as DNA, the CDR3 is TGTGCCAGCAACTCCCGCCACCGCTCCTACGAGCAGTACTTC. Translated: CASNSRHRSYEQYF.

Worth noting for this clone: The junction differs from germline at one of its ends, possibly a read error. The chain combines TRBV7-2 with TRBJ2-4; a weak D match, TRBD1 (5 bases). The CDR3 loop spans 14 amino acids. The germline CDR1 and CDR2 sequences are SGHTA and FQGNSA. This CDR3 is CASGDTASGPNYDF. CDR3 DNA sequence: TGTGCCAGCGGAGACACGGCGTCAGGGCCCAATTACGACTTC.